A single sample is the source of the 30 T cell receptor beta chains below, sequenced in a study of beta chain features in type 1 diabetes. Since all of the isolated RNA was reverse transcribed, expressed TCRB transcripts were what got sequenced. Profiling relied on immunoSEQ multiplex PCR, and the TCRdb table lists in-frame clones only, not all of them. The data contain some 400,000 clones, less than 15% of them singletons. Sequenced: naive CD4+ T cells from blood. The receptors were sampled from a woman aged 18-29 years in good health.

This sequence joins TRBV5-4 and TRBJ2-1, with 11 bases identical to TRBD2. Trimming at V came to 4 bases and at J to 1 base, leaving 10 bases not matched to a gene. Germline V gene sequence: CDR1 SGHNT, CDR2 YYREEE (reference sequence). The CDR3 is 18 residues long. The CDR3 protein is CASSVGLTSGTSYNEQFF. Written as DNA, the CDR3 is TGTGCCAGCAGCGTCGGGTTGACTAGCGGGACATCCTACAATGAGCAGTTCTTC.

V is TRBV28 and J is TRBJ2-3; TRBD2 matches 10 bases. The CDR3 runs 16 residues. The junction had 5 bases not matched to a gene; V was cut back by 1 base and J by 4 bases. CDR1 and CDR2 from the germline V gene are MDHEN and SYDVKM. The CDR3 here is CASSLSASGSPDTQYF. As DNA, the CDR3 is TGTGCCAGCAGTTTATCGGCTAGCGGGAGCCCAGATACGCAGTATTTT.

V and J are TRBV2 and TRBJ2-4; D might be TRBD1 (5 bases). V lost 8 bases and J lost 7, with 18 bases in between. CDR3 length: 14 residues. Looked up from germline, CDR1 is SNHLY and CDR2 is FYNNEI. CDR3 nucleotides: TGTGCCAGCTCCCCAAACCAGGGTCTGAACATTCAGTACTTC. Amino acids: CASSPNQGLNIQYF. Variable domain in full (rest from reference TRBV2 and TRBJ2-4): EPEVTQTPSHQVTQMGQEVILRCVPISNHLYFYWYRQILGQKVEFLVSFYNNEISEKSEIFDDQFSVERPDGSNFTLKIRSTKLEDSAMYFCASSPNQGLNIQYFGAGTRLSVL.

CDR3 protein: CASSSDRNQPQYF. The CDR3 bases are TGCGCCAGCAGCTCTGACAGAAATCAGCCCCAGTATTTT. This chain uses TRBV5-1 with TRBJ1-5; D may be TRBD1 (5 bases). The end of the DNA aligns better with TRBJ2-3, so the J call may be wrong. Germline CDR1 reads SGHRS; CDR2 reads YFSETQ. The CDR3 loop spans 13 amino acids.

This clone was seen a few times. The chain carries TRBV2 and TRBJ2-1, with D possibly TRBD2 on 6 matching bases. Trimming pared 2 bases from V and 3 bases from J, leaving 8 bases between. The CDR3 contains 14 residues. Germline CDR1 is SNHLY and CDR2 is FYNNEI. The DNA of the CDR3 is TGTGCCAGCAGTGAAACTAGCAGCTACAATGAGCAGTTCTTC. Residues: CASSETSSYNEQFF.

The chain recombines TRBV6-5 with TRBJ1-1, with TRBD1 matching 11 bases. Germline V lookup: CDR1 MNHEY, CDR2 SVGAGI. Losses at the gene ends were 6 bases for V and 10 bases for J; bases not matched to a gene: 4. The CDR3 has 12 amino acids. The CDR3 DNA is TGTGCCAGCAGCTGGACAGGGGGCTCAGCTTTCTTT. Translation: CASSWTGGSAFF.

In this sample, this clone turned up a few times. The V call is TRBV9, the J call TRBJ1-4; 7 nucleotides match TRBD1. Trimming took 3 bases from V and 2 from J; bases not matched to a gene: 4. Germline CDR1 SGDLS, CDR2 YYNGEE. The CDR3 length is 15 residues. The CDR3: CASSEGATTNEKLFF. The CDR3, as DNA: TGTGCCAGCAGCGAGGGGGCCACGACTAATGAAAAACTGTTTTTT.

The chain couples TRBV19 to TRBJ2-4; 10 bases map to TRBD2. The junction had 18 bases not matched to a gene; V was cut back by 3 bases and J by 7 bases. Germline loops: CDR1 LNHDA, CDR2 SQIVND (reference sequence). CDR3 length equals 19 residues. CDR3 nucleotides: TGTGCCAGTAGTATGGCTCTGGGGCTAGCGGGAGTACTTGGGAACATTCAGTACTTC. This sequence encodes CASSMALGLAGVLGNIQYF.

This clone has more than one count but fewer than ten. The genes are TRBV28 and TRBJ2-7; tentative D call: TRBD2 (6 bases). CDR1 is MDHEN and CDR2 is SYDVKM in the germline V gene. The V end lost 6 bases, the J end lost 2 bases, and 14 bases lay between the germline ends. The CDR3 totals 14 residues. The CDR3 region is CASSQGRRTYEQYF. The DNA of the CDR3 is TGTGCCAGCAGCCAAGGGAGGAGGACCTACGAGCAGTACTTC.

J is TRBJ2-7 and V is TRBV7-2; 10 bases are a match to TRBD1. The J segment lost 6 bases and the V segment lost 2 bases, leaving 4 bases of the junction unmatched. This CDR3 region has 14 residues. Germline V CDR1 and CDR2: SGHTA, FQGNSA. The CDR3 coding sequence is TGTGCCAGCAGCTTAAGACAGGGGGCTGTCGAGCAGTACTTC. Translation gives CASSLRQGAVEQYF.

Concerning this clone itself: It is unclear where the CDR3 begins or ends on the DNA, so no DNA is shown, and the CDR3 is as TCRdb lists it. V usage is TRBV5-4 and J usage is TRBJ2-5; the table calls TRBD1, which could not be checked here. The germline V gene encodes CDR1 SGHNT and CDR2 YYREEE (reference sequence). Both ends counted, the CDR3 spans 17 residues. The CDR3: CASSPTGTGGFLETQYF.

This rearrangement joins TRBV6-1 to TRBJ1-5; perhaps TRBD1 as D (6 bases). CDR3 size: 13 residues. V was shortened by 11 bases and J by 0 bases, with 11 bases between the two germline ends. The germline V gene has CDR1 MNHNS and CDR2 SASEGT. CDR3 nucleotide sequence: TGTGCCTGCCTGGGGGCTAGCAATCAGCCCCAGCATTTT. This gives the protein CACLGASNQPQHF.

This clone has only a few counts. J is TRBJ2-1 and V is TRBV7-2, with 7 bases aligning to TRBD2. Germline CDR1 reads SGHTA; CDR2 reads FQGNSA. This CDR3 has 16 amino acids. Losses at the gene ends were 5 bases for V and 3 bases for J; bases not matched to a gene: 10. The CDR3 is CASSVPSGGYYNEQFF. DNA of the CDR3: TGTGCCAGCAGCGTACCGTCGGGGGGTTACTACAATGAGCAGTTCTTC.

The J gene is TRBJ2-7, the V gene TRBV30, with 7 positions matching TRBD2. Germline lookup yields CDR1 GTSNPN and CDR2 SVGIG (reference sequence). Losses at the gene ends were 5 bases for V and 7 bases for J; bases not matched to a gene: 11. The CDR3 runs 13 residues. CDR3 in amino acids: CAWRRLGGREQYF. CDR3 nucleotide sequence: TGTGCCTGGCGACGACTGGGAGGGAGGGAGCAGTACTTC.

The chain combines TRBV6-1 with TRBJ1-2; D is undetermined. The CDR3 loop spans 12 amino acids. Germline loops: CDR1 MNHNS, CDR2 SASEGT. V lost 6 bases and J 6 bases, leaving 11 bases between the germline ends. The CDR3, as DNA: TGTGCCAGCAGAACATCGGAGAATGGCTACACCTTC. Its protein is CASRTSENGYTF.

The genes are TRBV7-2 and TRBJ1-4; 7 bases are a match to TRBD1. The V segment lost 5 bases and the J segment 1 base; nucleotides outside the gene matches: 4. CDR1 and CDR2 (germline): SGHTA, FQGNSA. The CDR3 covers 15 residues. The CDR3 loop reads CASSPTGLTNEKLFF. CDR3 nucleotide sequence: TGTGCCAGCAGCCCGACAGGGTTAACTAATGAAAAACTGTTTTTT.

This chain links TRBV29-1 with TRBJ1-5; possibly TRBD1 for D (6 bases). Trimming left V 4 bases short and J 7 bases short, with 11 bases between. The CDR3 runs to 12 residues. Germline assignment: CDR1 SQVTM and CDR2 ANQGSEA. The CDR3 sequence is CSVALGGQPQHF. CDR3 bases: TGCAGCGTTGCGTTAGGGGGACAGCCCCAGCATTTT.

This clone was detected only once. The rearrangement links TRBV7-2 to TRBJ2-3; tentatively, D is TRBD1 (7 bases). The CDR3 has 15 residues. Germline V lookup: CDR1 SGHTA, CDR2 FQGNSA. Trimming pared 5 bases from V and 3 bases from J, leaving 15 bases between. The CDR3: CASSLMAGGTDTQYF. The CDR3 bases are TGTGCCAGCAGCCTAATGGCAGGGGGGACAGATACGCAGTATTTT.

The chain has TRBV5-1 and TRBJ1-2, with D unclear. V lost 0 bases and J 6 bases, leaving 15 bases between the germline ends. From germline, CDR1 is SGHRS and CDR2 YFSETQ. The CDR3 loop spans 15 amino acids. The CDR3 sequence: CASSLGAGAGHGYTF. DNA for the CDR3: TGCGCCAGCAGCTTGGGGGCAGGTGCTGGGCATGGCTACACCTTC.

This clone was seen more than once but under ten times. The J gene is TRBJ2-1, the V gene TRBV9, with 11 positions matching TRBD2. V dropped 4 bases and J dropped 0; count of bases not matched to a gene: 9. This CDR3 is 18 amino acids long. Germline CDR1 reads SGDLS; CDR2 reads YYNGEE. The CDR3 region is CASSPRTSGSASYNEQFF. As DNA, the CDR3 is TGTGCCAGCAGCCCCCGGACTAGCGGGTCCGCCTCCTACAATGAGCAGTTCTTC. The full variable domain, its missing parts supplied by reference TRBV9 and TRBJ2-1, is DSGVTQTPKHLITATGQRVTLRCSPRSGDLSVYWYQQSLDQGLQFLIQYYNGEERAKGNILERFSAQQFPDLHSELNLSSLELGDSALYFCASSPRTSGSASYNEQFFGPGTRLTVL.

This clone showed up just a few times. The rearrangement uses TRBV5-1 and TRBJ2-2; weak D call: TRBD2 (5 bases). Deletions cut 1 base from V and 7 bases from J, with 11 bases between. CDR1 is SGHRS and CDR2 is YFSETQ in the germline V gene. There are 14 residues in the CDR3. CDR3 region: CASSLKLGSGELFF. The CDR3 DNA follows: TGCGCCAGCAGCTTGAAACTGGGGAGCGGGGAGCTGTTTTTT.

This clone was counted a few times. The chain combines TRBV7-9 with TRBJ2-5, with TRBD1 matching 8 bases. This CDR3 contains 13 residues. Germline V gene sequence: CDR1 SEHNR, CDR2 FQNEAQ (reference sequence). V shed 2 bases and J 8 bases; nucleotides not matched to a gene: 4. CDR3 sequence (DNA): TGTGCCAGCAGCTTACAGACAGGGGTAACCCAGTACTTC. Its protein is CASSLQTGVTQYF.

In DNA form, the CDR3 reads TGTGCCAGCAGTGAGGGGGACAGAGCTTATGGCTACACCTTC. Translated: CASSEGDRAYGYTF. The V call is TRBV2, the J call TRBJ1-2, with 7 bases identical to TRBD1. J lost 5 bases, V lost 3 bases, and 6 bases had no gene match. Germline V lookup: CDR1 SNHLY, CDR2 FYNNEI. CDR3 length equals 14 residues.

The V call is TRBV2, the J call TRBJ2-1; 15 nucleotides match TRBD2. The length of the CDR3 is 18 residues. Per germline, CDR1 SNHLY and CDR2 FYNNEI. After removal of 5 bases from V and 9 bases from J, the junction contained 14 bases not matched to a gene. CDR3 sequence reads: CASSQDLGLAGGSLEQFF. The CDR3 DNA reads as TGTGCCAGCAGTCAAGACCTGGGACTAGCGGGAGGCTCTCTTGAGCAGTTCTTC.

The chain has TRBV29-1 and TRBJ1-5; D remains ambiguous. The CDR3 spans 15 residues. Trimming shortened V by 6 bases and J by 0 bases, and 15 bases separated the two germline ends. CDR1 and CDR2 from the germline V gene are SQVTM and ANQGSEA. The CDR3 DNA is TGCAGCGTCGTCACTAACCCTTATAGCAATCAGCCCCAGCATTTT. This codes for CSVVTNPYSNQPQHF.

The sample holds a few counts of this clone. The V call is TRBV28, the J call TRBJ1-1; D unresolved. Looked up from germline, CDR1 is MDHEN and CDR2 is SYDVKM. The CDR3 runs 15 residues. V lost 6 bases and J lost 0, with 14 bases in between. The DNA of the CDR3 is TGTGCCAGCAGCCGAGAACCCTCTATGAACACTGAAGCTTTCTTT. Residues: CASSREPSMNTEAFF.

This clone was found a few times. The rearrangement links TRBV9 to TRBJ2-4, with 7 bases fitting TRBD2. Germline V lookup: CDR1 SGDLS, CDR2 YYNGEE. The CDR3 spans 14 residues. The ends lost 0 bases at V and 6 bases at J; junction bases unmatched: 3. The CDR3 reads CASSVEAGVNIQYF. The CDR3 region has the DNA TGTGCCAGCAGCGTAGAGGCGGGGGTAAACATTCAGTACTTC.

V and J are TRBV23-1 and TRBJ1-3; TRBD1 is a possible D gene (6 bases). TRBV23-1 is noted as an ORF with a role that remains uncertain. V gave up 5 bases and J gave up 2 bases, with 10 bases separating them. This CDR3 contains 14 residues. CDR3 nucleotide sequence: TGCGCCAGCAGTTCCACAGGGCCTGGAAACACCATATATTTT. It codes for CASSSTGPGNTIYF.

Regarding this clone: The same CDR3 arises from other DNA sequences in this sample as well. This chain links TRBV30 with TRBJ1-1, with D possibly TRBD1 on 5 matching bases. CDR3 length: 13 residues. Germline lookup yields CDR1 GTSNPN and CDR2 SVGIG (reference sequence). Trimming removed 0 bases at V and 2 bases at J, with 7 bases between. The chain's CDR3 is CAWSVQDNTEAFF. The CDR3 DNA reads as TGTGCCTGGAGTGTACAGGACAACACTGAAGCTTTCTTT.

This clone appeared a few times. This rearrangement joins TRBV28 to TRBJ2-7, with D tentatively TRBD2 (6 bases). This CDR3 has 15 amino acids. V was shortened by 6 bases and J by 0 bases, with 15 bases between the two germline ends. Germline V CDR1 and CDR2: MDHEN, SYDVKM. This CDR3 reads CASSPASDSSYEQYF. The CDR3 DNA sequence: TGTGCCAGCAGCCCTGCTAGCGACAGCTCCTACGAGCAGTACTTC.